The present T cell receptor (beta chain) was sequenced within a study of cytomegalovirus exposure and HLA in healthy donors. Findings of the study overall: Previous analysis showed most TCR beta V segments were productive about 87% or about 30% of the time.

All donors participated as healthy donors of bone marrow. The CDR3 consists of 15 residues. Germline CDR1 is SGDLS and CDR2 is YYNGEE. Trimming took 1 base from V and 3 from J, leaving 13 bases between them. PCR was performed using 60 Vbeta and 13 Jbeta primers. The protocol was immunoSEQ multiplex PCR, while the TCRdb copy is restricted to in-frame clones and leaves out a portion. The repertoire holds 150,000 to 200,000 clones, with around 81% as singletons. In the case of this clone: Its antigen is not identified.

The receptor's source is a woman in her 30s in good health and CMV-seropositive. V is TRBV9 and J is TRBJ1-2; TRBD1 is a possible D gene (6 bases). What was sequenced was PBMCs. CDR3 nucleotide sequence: TGTGCCAGCAGCGTAACAGGTCCAGGGGACTATGGCTACACCTTC. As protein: CASSVTGPGDYGYTF.